One sample yielded the 27 T cell receptor beta chains listed below, sequenced in a study of control samples from healthy donors and cancer patients. Repertoires were generated with immunoSEQ multiplex PCR, while TCRdb's copy carries only in-frame clones and drops some. The sample holds around 180,000 clones, 85% to 95% seen once. Material for sequencing was blood. These TCRs come from a woman between 18 and 29 years old in good health.

The CDR3 sequence is CASSRSGNTIYF. In DNA, the CDR3 is TGTGCCAGCAGCCGGTCTGGAAACACCATATATTTT. The rearrangement uses TRBV7-2 and TRBJ1-3; D gene unclear. The CDR3 is made up of 12 amino acids. The V gene lost 5 bases and the J gene lost 1 base, with 3 bases spanning the gap. Germline V gives CDR1 SGHTA, CDR2 FQGNSA.

V usage is TRBV7-9 and J usage is TRBJ2-1; unclear D gene. The CDR3 is 13 residues long. The V end lost 3 bases, the J end lost 7 bases, and 10 bases lay between the germline ends. In germline, CDR1 is SEHNR, CDR2 FQNEAQ (reference sequence). CDR3 loop: CASSFWMLNEQFF. The CDR3 nucleotides read TGTGCCAGCAGCTTTTGGATGTTAAATGAGCAGTTCTTC.

The chain couples TRBV28 to TRBJ2-7; 7 bases line up with TRBD1. CDR1 is MDHEN, CDR2 SYDVKM, per germline. After removal of 3 bases from V and 7 bases from J, the junction contained 6 bases not matched to a gene. The CDR3 spans 13 residues. CDR3 region: CASSLDRPAEQYF. CDR3 DNA: TGTGCCAGCAGTTTGGACAGGCCCGCGGAGCAGTACTTC.

This clone has a single count. CDR3 residues: CASSPSGSEGNTIYF. The CDR3 DNA reads as TGTGCCAGCAGCCCTTCCGGGTCGGAAGGAAACACCATATATTTT. The rearrangement uses TRBV9 and TRBJ1-3; D unclear. The CDR3 totals 15 residues. The germline gives CDR1 SGDLS, CDR2 YYNGEE. With 4 bases removed from V and 4 bases from J, the gap between germline ends came to 15 bases.

This chain joins TRBV4-2 and TRBJ2-7; weak D call: TRBD2 (6 bases). Per germline, CDR1 LGHNA and CDR2 YNFKEQ. V lost 4 bases, J lost 0 bases, and 13 bases lay in between. The CDR3 loop spans 15 amino acids. The CDR3 here is CASSPEGGASYEQYF. The CDR3 coding sequence is TGTGCCAGCAGCCCCGAAGGAGGGGCCTCCTACGAGCAGTACTTC.

The J gene is TRBJ1-6, the V gene TRBV5-5; D is uncertain. CDR1 SGHKS and CDR2 YYEKEE come from the germline V gene (reference sequence). The germline V and J ends were trimmed by 0 bases and 6 bases, with 7 bases remaining between them. The CDR3 consists of 14 residues. The CDR3 coding sequence is TGTGCCAGCAGCTTGGATATACGTAATTCACCCCTCCACTTT. Amino acids: CASSLDIRNSPLHF.

The chain is built from TRBV4-1 and TRBJ2-7; 15 bases fit TRBD2. V was clipped by 5 bases and J by 7 bases; unmatched bases: 12. Germline V gene lookup returns CDR1 MGHRA and CDR2 YSYEKL. The CDR3 is made up of 17 amino acids. CDR3 coding DNA: TGCGCCAGCAGCTTTAGGACTAGCGGGAGGGGCCTTGGGGAGCAGTACTTC. Its protein product is CASSFRTSGRGLGEQYF.

This chain joins TRBV25-1 and TRBJ1-5, with D possibly TRBD1 on 5 matching bases. Germline CDR1 MGHDK, CDR2 SYGVNS. There are 18 residues in the CDR3. Trimming cost V 9 bases and J 5 bases, with 29 bases left between them. The CDR3 DNA follows: TGTGCCAGATGGGGCGCAATACCGAGTTCCCGGAGGGATCAGCCCCAGCATTTT. It yields the protein CARWGAIPSSRRDQPQHF.

The rearrangement joins TRBV21-1 to TRBJ2-7; TRBD1, the D gene given by the table, was not confirmed from the DNA. TRBV21-1 is a pseudogene locus. This CDR3 is built from 14 residues. The CDR3 nucleotides are TGTGCCAGCAGCAAAAAGGGGCTAAACGCGAGGCAGTACTTC. Translation gives CASSKKGLNARQYF.

This chain joins TRBV7-2 and TRBJ1-2; D may be TRBD1 (5 bases). The CDR3 has 14 amino acids. The germline V gene encodes CDR1 SGHTA and CDR2 FQGNSA. V was clipped by 4 bases and J by 8 bases, with 17 bases between them. CDR3 loop: CASSYRPGIQGYTF. CDR3 DNA: TGTGCCAGCAGCTACCGACCAGGGATTCAAGGCTACACCTTC.

The V gene is TRBV5-6, the J gene TRBJ2-7; either TRBD1 or TRBD2 may supply D (5 bases each). CDR1 is SGHDT, CDR2 YYEEEE, per germline. This CDR3 has 14 amino acids. V was trimmed by 4 bases and J by 0 bases, leaving 11 bases between them. The CDR3 nucleotides are TGTGCCAGCAGCAGGGACCTAAGCTCCTACGAGCAGTACTTC. The encoded protein is CASSRDLSSYEQYF. Combining the CDR3 with reference TRBV5-6 and TRBJ2-7 gives the whole variable domain DAGVTQSPTHLIKTRGQQVTLRCSPKSGHDTVSWYQQALGQGPQFIFQYYEEEERQRGNFPDRFSGHQFPNYSSELNVNALLLGDSALYLCASSRDLSSYEQYFGPGTRLTVT.

The chain employs TRBV7-2 and TRBJ1-2, with D possibly TRBD1 on 5 matching bases. CDR3 length equals 15 residues. Germline CDR1 reads SGHTA; CDR2 reads FQGNSA. V lost 5 bases and J 5 bases, leaving 18 bases between the germline ends. The CDR3: CASSKVEGRIYGYTF. The DNA of the CDR3 is TGTGCCAGCAGCAAAGTGGAGGGGAGAATTTATGGCTACACCTTC. The full variable domain, rest sourced from reference TRBV7-2 and TRBJ1-2, is GAGVSQSPSNKVTEKGKDVELRCDPISGHTALYWYRQSLGQGLEFLIYFQGNSAPDKSGLPSDRFSAERTGGSVSTLTIQRTQQEDSAVYLCASSKVEGRIYGYTFGSGTRLTVV.

V and J are TRBV5-8 and TRBJ1-2; D uncertain. The V and J ends lost 6 bases and 6 bases respectively, with 15 bases between them. Germline assignment: CDR1 SGHTS and CDR2 YDEGEE. CDR3 length: 13 residues. Written as DNA, the CDR3 is TGTGCCAGCAATCTTGGTGGGAGTAATGGCTACACCTTC. Translation: CASNLGGSNGYTF.

In its sample, this clone was seen a few times. The CDR3 sequence is CASRDRVWGYTF. The DNA for the CDR3 is TGTGCCAGCAGGGACAGGGTATGGGGCTACACCTTC. The chain is built from TRBV6-5 and TRBJ1-2; 8 bases are a match to TRBD1. The CDR3 consists of 12 residues. The germline gives CDR1 MNHEY, CDR2 SVGAGI. After removal of 6 bases from V and 8 bases from J, the junction contained 5 bases not matched to a gene.

V is TRBV5-1 and J is TRBJ2-3; D uncertain. Germline-derived CDR1 and CDR2 are SGHRS and YFSETQ. This CDR3 comprises 12 residues. Trimming took off 0 bases at V and 8 bases at J, with 7 bases between the two ends. The CDR3, as DNA: TGCGCCAGCAGCTTGGGCGAAGGTACGCAGTATTTT. Its translation is CASSLGEGTQYF. The complete variable domain, with remaining parts taken from reference TRBV5-1 and TRBJ2-3, reads KAGVTQTPRYLIKTRGQQVTLSCSPISGHRSVSWYQQTPGQGLQFLFEYFSETQRNKGNFPGRFSGRQFSNSRSEMNVSTLELGDSALYLCASSLGEGTQYFGPGTRLTVL.

The CDR3: CASSVSNTEAFF. The CDR3 DNA sequence: TGTGCCAGCAGCGTATCGAACACTGAAGCTTTCTTT. This chain links TRBV11-3 with TRBJ1-1; D unclear. With 5 bases removed from V and 1 base from J, the gap between germline ends came to 5 bases. Germline V gives CDR1 SGHNT, CDR2 YENEEA. The CDR3 contains 12 residues. The variable domain in full, completed from reference TRBV11-3 and TRBJ1-1, reads EAGVVQSPRYKIIEKKQPVAFWCNPISGHNTLYWYLQNLGQGPELLIRYENEEAVDDSQLPKDRFSAERLKGVDSTLKIQPAELGDSAVYLCASSVSNTEAFFGQGTRLTVV.

The chain has TRBV28 and TRBJ2-5; a weak D match, TRBD2 (5 bases). V was clipped by 3 bases and J by 2 bases, with 7 bases between them. Germline-derived CDR1 and CDR2 are MDHEN and SYDVKM. The CDR3 runs to 13 residues. CDR3 nucleotide sequence: TGTGCCAGCAGTTTGAGGGAGCAAGAGACCCAGTACTTC. This codes for CASSLREQETQYF.

This chain links TRBV12-3 or TRBV12-4 with TRBJ2-2; perhaps TRBD1 as D (6 bases). V lost 5 bases, J lost 7 bases, and 8 bases lay in between. The CDR3 runs 12 residues. CDR3 protein: CASSQGSGELFF. CDR3 in DNA: TGTGCCAGCAGTCAGGGGAGCGGGGAGCTGTTTTTT.

This clone was recorded only once. This sequence joins TRBV2 and TRBJ1-5, with D perhaps matching TRBD1 (5 bases). The CDR3 consists of 16 residues. V lost 6 bases to trimming and J lost 1 base, with 16 bases between them. CDR1 SNHLY and CDR2 FYNNEI come from the germline V gene. CDR3 sequence (DNA): TGTGCCAGCAGACCCAGGGAAGGGAGGAGCAATCAGCCCCAGCATTTT. It codes for CASRPREGRSNQPQHF.

The V and J genes are TRBV5-4 and TRBJ2-2, with no clear D. This CDR3 comprises 13 residues. Germline V CDR1 and CDR2: SGHNT, YYREEE (reference sequence). Trimming cost V 0 bases and J 8 bases, with 8 bases left between them. CDR3 sequence reads: CASSLGISGELFF. In nucleotides, the CDR3 is TGTGCCAGCAGCTTGGGTATTTCGGGGGAGCTGTTTTTT.

The V call is TRBV7-9, the J call TRBJ2-1, with 9 bases fitting TRBD2. This CDR3 has 18 residues. With V trimmed by 1 base and J by 4 bases, 11 bases remained unmatched. CDR1 is SEHNR, CDR2 FQNEAQ, per germline (reference sequence). CDR3 nucleotides: TGTGCCAGCAGCTTAGTTGTGCTTAGCGGGGGATTATACAATGAGCAGTTCTTC. As protein: CASSLVVLSGGLYNEQFF.

The rearrangement links TRBV11-2 to TRBJ2-3; possibly TRBD1 or TRBD2 for D (5 bases each). The CDR3 loop spans 15 amino acids. Trimming removed 0 bases at V and 0 bases at J, with 7 bases between. Germline V gives CDR1 SGHAT, CDR2 FQNNGV. As DNA, the CDR3 is TGTGCCAGCAGCTTAGAGGGACGGAGCACAGATACGCAGTATTTT. Amino acid sequence: CASSLEGRSTDTQYF.

The V and J genes are TRBV7-3 and TRBJ1-1; D is undetermined. The CDR3 has 15 residues. Germline loops: CDR1 SGHTA, CDR2 FQGTGA. Deletions cut 10 bases from V and 0 bases from J, with 18 bases between. The CDR3 DNA follows: TGTGCCAACGAGCCGGGCCGCAAAGTGAACACTGAAGCTTTCTTT. It translates to CANEPGRKVNTEAFF.

The chain uses TRBV7-2 and TRBJ2-3; D is ambiguous. The germline V gene has CDR1 SGHTA and CDR2 FQGNSA. V was shortened by 1 base and J by 2 bases, with 13 bases between the two germline ends. This CDR3 comprises 16 residues. The CDR3 protein is CASSLVISQPTDTQYF. CDR3 coding DNA: TGTGCCAGCAGCTTAGTAATCAGTCAGCCCACAGATACGCAGTATTTT. Using reference TRBV7-2 and TRBJ2-3 for the parts outside the CDR3, the full variable domain is GAGVSQSPSNKVTEKGKDVELRCDPISGHTALYWYRQSLGQGLEFLIYFQGNSAPDKSGLPSDRFSAERTGGSVSTLTIQRTQQEDSAVYLCASSLVISQPTDTQYFGPGTRLTVL.

The V and J genes are TRBV11-1 and TRBJ2-3; perhaps TRBD2 as D (6 bases). V lost 3 bases and J 0 bases, leaving 13 bases between the germline ends. The CDR3 sequence is 16 residues long. Germline loops: CDR1 SGHAT, CDR2 FQDESV (reference sequence). The CDR3 DNA reads as TGTGCCAGCAGCTTTCAGCAGGGACTCAGCACAGATACGCAGTATTTT. It yields the protein CASSFQQGLSTDTQYF.

The V gene is TRBV15, the J gene TRBJ2-7, with D perhaps matching TRBD1 or TRBD2 (5 bases each). Deletions cut 9 bases from V and 5 bases from J, with 11 bases between. Germline-derived CDR1 and CDR2 are LNHNV and YYDKDF (reference sequence). CDR3 length: 11 amino acids. The CDR3 spells CATSEGHEQYF. In nucleotides, the CDR3 is TGTGCCACAAGCGAGGGGCACGAGCAGTACTTC. Complete variable domain (other parts from reference TRBV15 and TRBJ2-7): DAMVIQNPRYQVTQFGKPVTLSCSQTLNHNVMYWYQQKSSQAPKLLFHYYDKDFNNEADTPDNFQSRRPNTSFCFLDIRSPGLGDTAMYLCATSEGHEQYFGPGTRLTVT.

The J gene is TRBJ2-2, the V gene TRBV5-1; D uncertain. This CDR3 is 18 amino acids long. V lost 2 bases, J lost 0 bases, and 17 bases lay in between. The germline CDR1 and CDR2 sequences are SGHRS and YFSETQ. As DNA, the CDR3 is TGCGCCAGCAGCTTAAGGATAATCGGTGTCTCGAACACCGGGGAGCTGTTTTTT. Translation gives CASSLRIIGVSNTGELFF.